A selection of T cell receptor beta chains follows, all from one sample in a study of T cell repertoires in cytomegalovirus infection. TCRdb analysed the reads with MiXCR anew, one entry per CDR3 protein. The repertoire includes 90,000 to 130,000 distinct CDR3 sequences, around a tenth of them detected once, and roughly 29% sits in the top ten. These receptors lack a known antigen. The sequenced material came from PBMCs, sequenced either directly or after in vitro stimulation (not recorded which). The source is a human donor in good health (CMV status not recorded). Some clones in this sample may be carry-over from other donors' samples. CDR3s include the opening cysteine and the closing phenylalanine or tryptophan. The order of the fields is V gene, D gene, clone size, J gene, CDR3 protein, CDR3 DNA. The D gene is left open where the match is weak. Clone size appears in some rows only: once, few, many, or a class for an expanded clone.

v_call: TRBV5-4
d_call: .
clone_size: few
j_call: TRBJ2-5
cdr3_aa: CASSLGGPRETQYF
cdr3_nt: TGTGCCAGCAGCTTGGGAGGGCCCCGGGAGACCCAGTACTTC

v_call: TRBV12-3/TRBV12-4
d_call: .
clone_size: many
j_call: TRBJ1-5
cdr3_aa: CASSRQADQPQHF
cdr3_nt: TGTGCCAGCAGTAGACAGGCCGATCAGCCCCAGCATTTT

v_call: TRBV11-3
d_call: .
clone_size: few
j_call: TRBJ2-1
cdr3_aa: CASSLEQGGSGTYNEQFF
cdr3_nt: TGTGCCAGCAGCTTGGAACAGGGGGGGTCGGGGACCTACAATGAGCAGTTCTTC

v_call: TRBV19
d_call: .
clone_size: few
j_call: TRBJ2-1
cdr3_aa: CASSIEGNEQFF
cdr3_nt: TGTGCCAGTAGTATAGAGGGAAATGAGCAGTTCTTC

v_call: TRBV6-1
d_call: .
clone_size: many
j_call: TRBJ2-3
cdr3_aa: CASSGYDRRTDTQYF
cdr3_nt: TGTGCCAGCAGTGGTTATGACAGGCGCACAGATACGCAGTATTTT

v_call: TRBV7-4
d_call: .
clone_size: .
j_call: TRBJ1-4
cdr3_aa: CASSRGAIPGSKLFF
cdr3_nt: TGTGCCAGCAGCCGTGGGGCCATACCGGGTTCAAAACTGTTTTTT

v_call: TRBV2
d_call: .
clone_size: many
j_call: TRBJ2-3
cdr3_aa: CASSNPGTRSADTQYF
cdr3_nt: TGTGCCAGCAGTAACCCCGGGACAAGATCCGCAGATACGCAGTATTTT

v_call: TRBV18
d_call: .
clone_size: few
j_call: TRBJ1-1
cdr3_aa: CASSPPGRKATEAFF
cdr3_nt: TGTGCCAGCTCACCACCGGGGAGGAAGGCAACTGAAGCTTTCTTT

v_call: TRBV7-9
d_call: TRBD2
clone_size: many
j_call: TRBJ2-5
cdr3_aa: CASSLFGSGEKYQETQYF
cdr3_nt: TGTGCCAGCAGCTTATTCGGTAGCGGGGAAAAGTACCAAGAGACCCAGTACTTC

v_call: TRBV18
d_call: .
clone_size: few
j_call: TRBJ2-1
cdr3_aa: CASSPLSSYNEQFF
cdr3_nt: TGTGCCAGCTCGCCGCTTTCCTCCTACAATGAGCAGTTCTTC

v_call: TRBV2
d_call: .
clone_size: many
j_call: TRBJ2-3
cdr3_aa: CASGDSQTSTDTQYF
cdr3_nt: TGTGCCAGCGGAGACAGCCAAACTAGCACAGATACGCAGTATTTT

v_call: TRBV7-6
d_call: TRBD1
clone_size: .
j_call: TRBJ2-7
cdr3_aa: CASSLRAQGANEQYF
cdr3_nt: TGTGCCAGCAGCCTAAGGGCACAGGGGGCAAACGAGCAGTACTTC

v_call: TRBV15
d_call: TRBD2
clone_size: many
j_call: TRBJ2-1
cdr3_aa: CATSRSTGGTYNEQFF
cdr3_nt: TGTGCCACCAGCAGATCGACGGGGGGAACCTACAATGAGCAGTTCTTC

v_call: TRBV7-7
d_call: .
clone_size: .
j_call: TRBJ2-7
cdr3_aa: CASSLYAGSDEQYF
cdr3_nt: TGTGCTAGCAGCTTATACGCAGGGTCCGACGAGCAGTACTTC

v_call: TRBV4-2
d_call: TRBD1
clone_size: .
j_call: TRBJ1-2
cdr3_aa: CASSQGTGDLYGYTF
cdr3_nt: TGTGCCAGCAGCCAGGGCACAGGGGACCTTTATGGCTACACCTTC

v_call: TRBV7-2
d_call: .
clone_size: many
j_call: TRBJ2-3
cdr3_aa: CASSLAGRHQRTDTQYF
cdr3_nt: TGTGCCAGCAGCTTAGCGGGCCGCCACCAACGCACAGATACGCAGTATTTT

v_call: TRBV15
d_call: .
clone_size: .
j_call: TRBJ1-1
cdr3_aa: CATSRDHAGTEAFF
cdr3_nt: TGTGCCACCAGCAGAGATCATGCCGGGACTGAAGCTTTCTTT

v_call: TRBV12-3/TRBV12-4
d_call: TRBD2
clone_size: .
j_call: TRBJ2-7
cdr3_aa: CASSQGLAGLSYEQYF
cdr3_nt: TGTGCCAGCAGCCAAGGACTAGCGGGTCTCTCCTACGAGCAGTACTTC

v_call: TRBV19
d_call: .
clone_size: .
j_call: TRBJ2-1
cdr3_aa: CASSISYNEQFF
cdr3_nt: TGTGCCAGTAGTATTTCCTACAATGAGCAGTTCTTC

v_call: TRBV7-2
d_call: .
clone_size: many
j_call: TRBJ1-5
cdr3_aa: CASSGRTADNQPQHF
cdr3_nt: TGTGCCAGCAGCGGGCGGACAGCCGACAATCAGCCCCAGCATTTT

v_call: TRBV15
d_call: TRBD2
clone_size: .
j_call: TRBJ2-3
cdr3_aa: CATSRSRGLAGVTSTDTQYF
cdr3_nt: TGTGCCACCAGCAGATCGCGAGGACTAGCGGGAGTTACTAGCACAGATACGCAGTATTTT

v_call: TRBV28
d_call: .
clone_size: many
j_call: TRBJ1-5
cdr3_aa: CASNYVTESYQPQHF
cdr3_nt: TGTGCCAGCAATTACGTGACGGAAAGCTATCAGCCCCAGCATTTT

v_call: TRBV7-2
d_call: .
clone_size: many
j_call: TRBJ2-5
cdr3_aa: CASSRSPRGETQYF
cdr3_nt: TGTGCCAGCAGCCGTTCCCCGCGGGGCGAGACCCAGTACTTC

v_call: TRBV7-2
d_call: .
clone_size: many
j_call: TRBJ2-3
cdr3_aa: CASSYGLTDTQYF
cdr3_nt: TGTGCCAGCAGCTACGGACTCACAGATACGCAGTATTTT

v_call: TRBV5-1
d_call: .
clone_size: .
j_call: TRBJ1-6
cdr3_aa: CASRKDPSDSPLHF
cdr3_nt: TGCGCCAGCAGGAAAGACCCCTCCGATTCACCCCTCCACTTT

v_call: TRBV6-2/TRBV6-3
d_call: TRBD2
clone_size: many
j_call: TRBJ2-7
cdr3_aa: CASSQPAGESEQYF
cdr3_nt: TGTGCCAGCAGTCAACCAGCGGGAGAGTCCGAGCAGTACTTC

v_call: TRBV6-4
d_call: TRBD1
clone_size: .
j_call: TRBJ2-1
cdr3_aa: CASSDRGQGDFNEQFF
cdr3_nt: TGTGCCAGCAGTGACAGGGGACAGGGGGATTTCAATGAGCAGTTCTTC

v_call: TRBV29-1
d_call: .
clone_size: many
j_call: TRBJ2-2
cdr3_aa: CSASTQGSGELFF
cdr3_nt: TGCAGCGCCTCAACGCAGGGTTCCGGGGAGCTGTTTTTT

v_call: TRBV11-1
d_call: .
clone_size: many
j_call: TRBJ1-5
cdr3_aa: CASSEHPRVDNQPQHF
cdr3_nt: TGTGCCAGCAGCGAGCATCCCAGGGTTGACAATCAGCCCCAGCATTTT

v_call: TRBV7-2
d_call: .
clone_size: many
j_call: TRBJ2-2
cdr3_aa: CASTLSFGGADLTGELFF
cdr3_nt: TGTGCCAGCACTCTTAGTTTTGGCGGGGCCGACCTAACCGGGGAGCTGTTTTTT

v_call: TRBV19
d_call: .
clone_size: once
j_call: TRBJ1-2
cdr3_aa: CASRATVGVYGYTF
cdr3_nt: TGTGCCAGTAGGGCGACTGTCGGGGTGTACGGCTACACCTTC

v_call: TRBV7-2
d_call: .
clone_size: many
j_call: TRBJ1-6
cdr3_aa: CASSLMPREASPLHF
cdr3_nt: TGTGCCAGCAGCTTAATGCCCCGGGAGGCCTCACCCCTCCACTTT

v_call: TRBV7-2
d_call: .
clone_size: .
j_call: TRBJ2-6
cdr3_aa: CASATSGANVLTF
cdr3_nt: TGTGCCAGCGCTACCTCTGGGGCCAACGTCCTGACTTTC

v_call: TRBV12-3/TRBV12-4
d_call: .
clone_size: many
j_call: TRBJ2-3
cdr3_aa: CASSYPGAPDTQYF
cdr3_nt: TGTGCCAGCAGCTACCCGGGGGCTCCAGATACGCAGTATTTT

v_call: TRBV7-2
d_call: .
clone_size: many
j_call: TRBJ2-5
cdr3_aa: CASSLASIVGEETQYF
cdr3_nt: TGTGCCAGCAGCTTAGCGTCGATAGTGGGGGAGGAGACCCAGTACTTC

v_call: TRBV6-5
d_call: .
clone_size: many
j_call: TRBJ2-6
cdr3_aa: CASSYLEGLSGANVLTF
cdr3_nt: TGTGCCAGCAGTTACCTGGAGGGGCTATCTGGGGCCAACGTCCTGACTTTC

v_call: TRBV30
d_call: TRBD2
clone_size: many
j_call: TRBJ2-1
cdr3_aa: CAWRHPASGRYNEQFF
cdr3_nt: TGTGCCTGGAGGCACCCGGCTAGCGGGAGATACAATGAGCAGTTCTTC

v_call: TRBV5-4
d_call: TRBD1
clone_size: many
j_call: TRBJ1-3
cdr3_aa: CASSETGVPFSGNTIYF
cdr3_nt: TGTGCCAGCAGCGAAACAGGGGTCCCGTTCTCTGGAAACACCATATATTTT

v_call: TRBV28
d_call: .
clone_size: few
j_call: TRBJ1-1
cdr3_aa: CASTLRTAEAFF
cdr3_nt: TGTGCCAGCACCCTCAGGACAGCTGAAGCTTTCTTT

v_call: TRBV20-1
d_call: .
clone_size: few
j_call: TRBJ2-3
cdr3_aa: CSASLPSTDTQYF
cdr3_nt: TGCAGTGCTAGCCTCCCTAGCACAGATACGCAGTATTTT

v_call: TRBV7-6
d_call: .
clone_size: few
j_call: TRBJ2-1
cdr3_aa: CASSPGAADKTYNEQFF
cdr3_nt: TGTGCCAGCAGCCCCGGGGCGGCGGATAAAACATACAATGAGCAGTTCTTC

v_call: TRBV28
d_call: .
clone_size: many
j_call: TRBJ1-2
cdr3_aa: CASSRPGTAYGYTF
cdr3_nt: TGTGCCAGCAGTAGGCCCGGGACGGCCTATGGCTACACCTTC

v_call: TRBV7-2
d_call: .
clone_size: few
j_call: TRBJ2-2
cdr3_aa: CASSLTLANTGELFF
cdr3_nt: TGTGCCAGCAGCTTAACACTAGCGAACACCGGGGAGCTGTTTTTT

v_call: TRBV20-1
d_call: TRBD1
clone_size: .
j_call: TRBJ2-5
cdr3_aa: CSAIDRGGETQYF
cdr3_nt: TGCAGTGCTATCGACAGGGGCGGAGAGACCCAGTACTTC

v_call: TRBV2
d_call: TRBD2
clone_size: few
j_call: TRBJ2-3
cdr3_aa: CASIASGRTSTDTQYF
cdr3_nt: TGTGCCAGCATCGCTAGCGGGAGGACTAGCACAGATACGCAGTATTTT

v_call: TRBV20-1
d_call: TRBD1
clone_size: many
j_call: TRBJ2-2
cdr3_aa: CSAYHPGQGPGELFF
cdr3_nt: TGCAGTGCCTACCACCCGGGACAGGGACCCGGGGAGCTGTTTTTT

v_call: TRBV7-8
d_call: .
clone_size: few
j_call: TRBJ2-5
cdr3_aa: CASSLGEVETQYF
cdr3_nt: TGTGCCAGCAGCTTAGGCGAAGTAGAGACCCAGTACTTC

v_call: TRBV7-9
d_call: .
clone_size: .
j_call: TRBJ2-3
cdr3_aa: CASSLEGSPLSTDTQYF
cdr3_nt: TGTGCCAGCAGCTTAGAGGGAAGCCCCCTCAGCACAGATACGCAGTATTTT

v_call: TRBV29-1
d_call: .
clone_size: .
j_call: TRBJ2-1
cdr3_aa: CSVEAHGTADNEQFF
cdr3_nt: TGCAGCGTTGAAGCCCACGGGACCGCCGACAATGAGCAGTTCTTC